The present T cell receptor (beta chain) was sequenced within a study of blood T cell repertoires in COVID-19. Study information: The study drew acute and convalescent COVID-19 samples from the United States, Italy and Spain. Nucleic acid was either cDNA or gDNA, and it came from T cells, B-cell-depleted T cells, or PBMCs.

CDR3 length: 12 amino acids. V shed 4 bases and J 7 bases; nucleotides not matched to a gene: 3. Germline V gene data show CDR1 as SQVTM and CDR2 as ANQGSEA. Repertoires were generated with immunoSEQ multiplex PCR, while TCRdb's copy carries only in-frame clones and drops some. Seen here are about 240,000 clones, roughly 86% observed once, and the top ten hold roughly 0.8%. This sequence originates from a woman in her 30s with acute or convalescent COVID-19. The chain links TRBV29-1 to TRBJ1-4; 7 bases line up with TRBD1. The sample comprised peripheral blood. The CDR3 nucleotides read TGCAGCGTTGGGAGACAGGGTGAAAAACTGTTTTTT. Its translation is CSVGRQGEKLFF.